The 25 T cell receptor beta chains in this list originate from one sample, sequenced in a study of vaccination effects on CD4 cells after COVID-19. Following 10 days of culture, CD4+ T cells were isolated. Participants got two doses of BNT162b2 or mRNA-1273 vaccine. These receptors lack a known antigen. TCRdb's table, derived via immunoSEQ multiplex PCR, lists solely in-frame clones and lacks some. The table lists some 70,000 clones, roughly 80% of them singletons. This sample comprised CD4+ T cells from PBMCs cultured without peptide, obtained after COVID-19 vaccination. The origin of the receptors is a human donor who received a COVID-19 vaccine.

The V gene is TRBV10-1, the J gene TRBJ2-3; D is perhaps TRBD1 or TRBD2 (5 bases each). CDR1 and CDR2 (germline): WNHNN, SYGVQD (reference sequence). CDR3 length equals 15 residues. With 6 bases removed from V and 5 bases from J, the gap between germline ends came to 18 bases. The CDR3 region is CASSEQGVRQDTQYF. The CDR3 nucleotides are TGCGCCAGCAGCGAGCAGGGAGTGAGGCAAGATACGCAGTATTTT.

The V call is TRBV2, the J call TRBJ1-5; D may be TRBD1 (5 bases). Trimming pared 3 bases from V and 6 bases from J, leaving 12 bases between. Germline V gene data show CDR1 as SNHLY and CDR2 as FYNNEI. CDR3 size: 14 residues. This CDR3 is CASSDAGGLQPQHF. CDR3 nucleotides: TGTGCCAGCAGTGACGCTGGGGGTCTTCAGCCCCAGCATTTT.

This chain links TRBV19 with TRBJ1-5, with TRBD1 as a possible D gene (5 bases). V lost 5 bases, J lost 0 bases, and 17 bases lay in between. CDR1 and CDR2 (germline): LNHDA, SQIVND (reference sequence). The CDR3 totals 17 residues. The CDR3 sequence: CASSPPTRRGSNQPQHF. The CDR3 DNA is TGTGCCAGTAGTCCCCCCACACGGAGGGGTAGCAATCAGCCCCAGCATTTT. Complete variable domain (other parts from reference TRBV19 and TRBJ1-5): DGGITQSPKYLFRKEGQNVTLSCEQNLNHDAMYWYRQDPGQGLRLIYYSQIVNDFQKGDIAEGYSVSREKKESFPLTVTSAQKNPTAFYLCASSPPTRRGSNQPQHFGDGTRLSIL.

The J gene is TRBJ1-1, the V gene TRBV5-6, with D unclear. The germline V gene encodes CDR1 SGHDT and CDR2 YYEEEE. This CDR3 region has 15 residues. V shed 6 bases and J shed 3 bases, with 18 bases lying between them. The CDR3 region is CASNPLGSGDTEAFF. DNA for the CDR3: TGTGCCAGCAACCCCCTGGGAAGTGGGGACACTGAAGCTTTCTTT.

This clone was counted between two and nine times. This chain links TRBV10-3 with TRBJ1-1; 10 positions match TRBD1. The germline V gene encodes CDR1 ENHRY and CDR2 SYGVKD. This CDR3 region has 15 residues. V was clipped by 9 bases and J by 1 base; unmatched bases: 8. The CDR3, as DNA: TGTGCCATAAGACAGGGGGCGAGAAAGAACACTGAAGCTTTCTTT. Protein sequence: CAIRQGARKNTEAFF.

This clone is labeled as medium-sized. This chain connects TRBV5-1 to TRBJ1-1; D gene unclear. Per the germline V gene, CDR1 is SGHRS and CDR2 is YFSETQ. Trimming left V 2 bases short and J 0 bases short, with 8 bases between. CDR3 length equals 14 residues. The DNA of the CDR3 is TGCGCCAGCAGCTTACCCAGACTGAACACTGAAGCTTTCTTT. It codes for CASSLPRLNTEAFF.

The chain couples TRBV24-1 to TRBJ2-3, with 8 bases fitting TRBD1. Germline CDR1 KGHDR, CDR2 SFDVKD. This CDR3 is 17 amino acids long. The trim removed 2 bases at V and 0 bases at J, leaving 6 bases unmatched. The CDR3 region has the DNA TGTGCCACCAGTGATTCAGGACAGGGTTATAGCACAGATACGCAGTATTTT. Translating gives CATSDSGQGYSTDTQYF.

The chain carries TRBV5-6 and TRBJ2-2, with D tentatively TRBD1 or TRBD2 (6 bases each). The CDR3 loop spans 15 amino acids. The V gene's germline CDR1 is SGHDT and CDR2 YYEEEE. V lost 1 base and J 6 bases, leaving 13 bases between the germline ends. CDR3 amino acids: CASSLSGGPPGELFF. CDR3 sequence (DNA): TGTGCCAGCAGCTTGAGTGGGGGGCCCCCCGGGGAGCTGTTTTTT.

The chain couples TRBV10-1 to TRBJ1-1; no reliable D call. V gave up 6 bases and J gave up 5 bases, with 16 bases separating them. Germline V lookup: CDR1 WNHNN, CDR2 SYGVQD (reference sequence). The CDR3 loop spans 14 amino acids. The CDR3 sequence is CASRPEPLGTEAFF. CDR3 DNA: TGCGCCAGCAGACCCGAACCCCTTGGGACTGAAGCTTTCTTT.

The V gene is TRBV5-1, the J gene TRBJ1-4; D may be TRBD1 (5 bases). This CDR3 has 15 amino acids. V was shortened by 4 bases and J by 4 bases, with 14 bases between the two germline ends. CDR1 SGHRS and CDR2 YFSETQ come from the germline V gene. In DNA, the CDR3 is TGCGCCAGCAGCCGAAAAGACAGCAATAATGAAAAACTGTTTTTT. Its translation is CASSRKDSNNEKLFF.

This chain connects TRBV2 to TRBJ1-6; D call uncertain. Germline assignment: CDR1 SNHLY and CDR2 FYNNEI. Trimming left V 5 bases short and J 0 bases short, with 14 bases between. The CDR3 spans 17 residues. CDR3 in DNA: TGTGCCAGCAGTTCCGGACGGCCGAGCTCCTATAATTCACCCCTCCACTTT. This codes for CASSSGRPSSYNSPLHF. Filled out from reference TRBV2 and TRBJ1-6, the complete variable domain reads EPEVTQTPSHQVTQMGQEVILRCVPISNHLYFYWYRQILGQKVEFLVSFYNNEISEKSEIFDDQFSVERPDGSNFTLKIRSTKLEDSAMYFCASSSGRPSSYNSPLHFGNGTRLTVT.

In the case of this clone: Different DNA sequences within this sample yield the same CDR3. This chain uses TRBV11-3 with TRBJ1-1, with TRBD1 as a possible D gene (6 bases). V gave up 6 bases and J gave up 1 base, with 9 bases separating them. The V gene's germline CDR1 is SGHNT and CDR2 YENEEA. The length of the CDR3 is 13 residues. CDR3 loop: CASSLDRNTEAFF. CDR3 DNA sequence: TGTGCCAGCAGTCTGGACAGGAACACTGAAGCTTTCTTT.

In this sample, this clone turned up a few times. As DNA, the CDR3 is TGCACCAGCAGCCAAGATCGATCCAGGCGACGCTACGAGCAGTACGTC. Its protein is CTSSQDRSRRRYEQYV. The V call is TRBV1, the J call TRBJ2-7; the D call in the table, TRBD1, was not verified against the DNA. TRBV1 corresponds to a pseudogene. The CDR3 is 16 residues long.

The chain joins TRBV6-2 or TRBV6-3 to TRBJ2-3; D gene unclear. V was cut by 0 bases and J by 5 bases, with 9 bases left in between. In germline, CDR1 is MNHEY, CDR2 SVGEGT. This CDR3 has 14 residues. The CDR3 loop reads CASSYSYLIDTQYF. CDR3 DNA sequence: TGTGCCAGCAGTTACTCATACTTAATAGATACGCAGTATTTT.

There are a few counts of this clone. This chain links TRBV23-1 with TRBJ2-3; the D gene is possibly TRBD1 (6 bases). TRBV23-1 is recorded as an ORF, its role being uncertain. The CDR3 runs 15 residues. The V end lost 2 bases, the J end lost 4 bases, and 13 bases lay between the germline ends. CDR3 DNA: TGCGCCAGCAGTCAAGCGACAGGACTCCCAGATACGCAGTATTTT. Translation: CASSQATGLPDTQYF.

V gene TRBV5-4 combines with J gene TRBJ2-5; 9 nucleotides line up with TRBD1. Germline V gene sequence: CDR1 SGHNT, CDR2 YYREEE (reference sequence). The V gene end was trimmed by 4 bases and the J gene end by 5 bases; junction bases not matched to a gene: 6. The CDR3 consists of 14 residues. CDR3 in DNA: TGTGCCAGCAGCCGGACAGGGGAGGTGGAGACCCAGTACTTC. This translates into CASSRTGEVETQYF. The complete variable domain, with remaining parts taken from reference TRBV5-4 and TRBJ2-5, reads ETGVTQSPTHLIKTRGQQVTLRCSSQSGHNTVSWYQQALGQGPQFIFQYYREEENGRGNFPPRFSGLQFPNYSSELNVNALELDDSALYLCASSRTGEVETQYFGPGTRLLVL.

The rearrangement uses TRBV14 and TRBJ2-7; D might be TRBD1 (5 bases). There are 14 residues in the CDR3. With 6 bases removed from V and 0 bases from J, the gap between germline ends came to 12 bases. CDR1 SGHDN and CDR2 FVKESK come from the germline V gene. The CDR3 sequence is CASRSQVTSYEQYV. CDR3 DNA sequence: TGTGCCAGCAGGTCACAGGTGACCTCCTACGAGCAGTACGTC.

This chain links TRBV28 with TRBJ1-1, with D perhaps TRBD1 (5 bases). Germline V gene data show CDR1 as MDHEN and CDR2 as SYDVKM. The CDR3 spans 15 residues. Trimming took 6 bases from V and 1 from J, leaving 15 bases between them. The CDR3 DNA is TGTGCCAGCAGATCCGCCGGGACTGAGAACACTGAAGCTTTCTTT. This translates into CASRSAGTENTEAFF.

The rearrangement joins TRBV29-1 to TRBJ2-7; D not resolved. Germline V lookup: CDR1 SQVTM, CDR2 ANQGSEA. The CDR3 is 11 amino acids. V was pared by 7 bases and J by 3 bases, with 10 bases between. The CDR3 DNA follows: TGCAGCGCGAGGACGGACTACGAGCAGTACGTC. It yields the protein CSARTDYEQYV.

The chain carries TRBV6-2 or TRBV6-3 and TRBJ2-7; TRBD1 agrees at 7 bases. The CDR3 length is 13 residues. J lost 6 bases, V lost 2 bases, and 4 bases had no gene match. CDR1 and CDR2 (germline): MNHEY, SVGEGT. CDR3 residues: CASSYADRVEQYV. CDR3 coding DNA: TGTGCCAGCAGTTACGCCGACAGGGTCGAGCAGTACGTC.

The table lists this clone with a count of one. This sequence joins TRBV5-4 and TRBJ1-2, with 9 bases aligning to TRBD1. Germline CDR1 reads SGHNT; CDR2 reads YYREEE (reference sequence). Losses at the gene ends were 5 bases for V and 4 bases for J; bases not matched to a gene: 6. The CDR3 loop spans 14 amino acids. As DNA, the CDR3 is TGTGCCAGCAGTCCAACAGGGGGCTCCTATGGCTACACCTTC. It codes for CASSPTGGSYGYTF.

The gene calls are TRBV27 and TRBJ1-6, with 9 bases that match TRBD1. The CDR3 spans 15 residues. Germline-derived CDR1 and CDR2 are MNHEY and SMNVEV (reference sequence). V lost 4 bases and J lost 10; bases outside the gene matches: 8. The CDR3 protein is CASSSPGQGGSPLHF. CDR3 nucleotides: TGTGCCAGCAGTTCCCCGGGACAGGGAGGCTCACCCCTCCACTTT.

The CDR3 loop is CSVGHGGRSYNEQFF. The CDR3 bases are TGCAGCGTTGGGCATGGAGGCAGGTCCTACAATGAGCAGTTCTTC. The chain carries TRBV29-1 and TRBJ2-1, with D perhaps TRBD2 (5 bases). CDR3 length: 15 residues. V dropped 4 bases and J dropped 1 base, with 14 bases sitting between them. Germline V lookup: CDR1 SQVTM, CDR2 ANQGSEA.

The V call is TRBV24-1, the J call TRBJ1-1; a weak D match, TRBD1 (5 bases). The CDR3 has 16 residues. Per germline, CDR1 KGHDR and CDR2 SFDVKD. With 4 bases removed from V and 1 base from J, the gap between germline ends came to 15 bases. The CDR3 here is CATSEAGRGPNTEAFF. CDR3 DNA sequence: TGTGCCACCAGTGAGGCAGGACGGGGCCCGAACACTGAAGCTTTCTTT.

This clone was picked up one time. V and J are TRBV5-4 and TRBJ1-2, with no clear D. V was trimmed by 1 base and J by 4 bases, leaving 8 bases between them. The CDR3 is 13 amino acids. Germline V gene sequence: CDR1 SGHNT, CDR2 YYREEE (reference sequence). CDR3 coding DNA: TGTGCCAGCAGCTTGAACGGTGTCTATGGCTACACCTTC. This translates into CASSLNGVYGYTF. Using reference TRBV5-4 and TRBJ1-2 for the parts outside the CDR3, the full variable domain is ETGVTQSPTHLIKTRGQQVTLRCSSQSGHNTVSWYQQALGQGPQFIFQYYREEENGRGNFPPRFSGLQFPNYSSELNVNALELDDSALYLCASSLNGVYGYTFGSGTRLTVV.